This T cell receptor (beta chain) was sequenced for a study of blood T cell repertoires in COVID-19. Study-level background: PBMCs, B-cell-depleted T cells, or T cells were the source of the cDNA or gDNA that made up the material.

The germline V gene has CDR1 SEHNR and CDR2 FQNEAQ (reference sequence). The CDR3 runs 15 residues. After removal of 0 bases from V and 5 bases from J, the junction contained 2 bases not matched to a gene. TCRdb's copy holds only in-frame clones and misses some; the assay was immunoSEQ multiplex PCR. The data contain around 76,000 clones, about 90% of them singletons. This clone was seen more than once but under ten times. V gene TRBV7-9 combines with J gene TRBJ1-5; 9 positions match TRBD1. Sequenced: peripheral blood. This receptor was obtained from a human donor in a cohort sampled during active COVID-19. Here the CDR3 reads CASSLAGDRDQPQHF. The CDR3 bases are TGTGCCAGCAGCTTAGCGGGGGACAGGGATCAGCCCCAGCATTTT.